This T cell receptor (beta chain) was sequenced for a study of Tregs in tolerant kidney transplant recipients. In regard to this clone: What it binds is not known.

Study-wide results and caveats: Findings come from small patient numbers and require larger validation.

Data came from immunoSEQ multiplex PCR; TCRdb stores just in-frame clones and leaves some out. The profile shows tens of thousands of clones, less than 98% of them singletons. Thawed PBMCs were FACS-sorted into unstimulated CD4+CD25+CD127- regulatory T cells, CD4+CD25- non-regulatory cells, CD4 and CD8 cells. Trimming shortened V by 4 bases and J by 3 bases, and 18 bases separated the two germline ends. CDR1 and CDR2 from the germline V gene are LGHNA and YNFKEQ. This CDR3 has 16 amino acids. The receptor comes from a human donor who received a combined kidney and bone marrow transplant. The starting material was CD4+ T cells from blood, obtained before the transplant. The chain uses TRBV4-2 and TRBJ1-1, with a tentative D call TRBD1 (5 bases). Here the CDR3 DNA reads TGTGCCAGCAGCCGCCCGGGTTGGGGGGTCCACACTGAAGCTTTCTTT. As protein: CASSRPGWGVHTEAFF.